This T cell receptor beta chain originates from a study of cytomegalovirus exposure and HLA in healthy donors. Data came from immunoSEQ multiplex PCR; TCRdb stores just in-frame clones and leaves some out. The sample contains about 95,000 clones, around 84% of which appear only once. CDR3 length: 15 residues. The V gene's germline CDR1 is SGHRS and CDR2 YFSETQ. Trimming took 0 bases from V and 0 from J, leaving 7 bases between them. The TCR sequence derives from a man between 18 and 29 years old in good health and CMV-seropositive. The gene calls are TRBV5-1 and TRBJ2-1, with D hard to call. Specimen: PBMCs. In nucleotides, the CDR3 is TGCGCCAGCAGCTTGGAGCGTACCTCCTACAATGAGCAGTTCTTC. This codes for CASSLERTSYNEQFF.